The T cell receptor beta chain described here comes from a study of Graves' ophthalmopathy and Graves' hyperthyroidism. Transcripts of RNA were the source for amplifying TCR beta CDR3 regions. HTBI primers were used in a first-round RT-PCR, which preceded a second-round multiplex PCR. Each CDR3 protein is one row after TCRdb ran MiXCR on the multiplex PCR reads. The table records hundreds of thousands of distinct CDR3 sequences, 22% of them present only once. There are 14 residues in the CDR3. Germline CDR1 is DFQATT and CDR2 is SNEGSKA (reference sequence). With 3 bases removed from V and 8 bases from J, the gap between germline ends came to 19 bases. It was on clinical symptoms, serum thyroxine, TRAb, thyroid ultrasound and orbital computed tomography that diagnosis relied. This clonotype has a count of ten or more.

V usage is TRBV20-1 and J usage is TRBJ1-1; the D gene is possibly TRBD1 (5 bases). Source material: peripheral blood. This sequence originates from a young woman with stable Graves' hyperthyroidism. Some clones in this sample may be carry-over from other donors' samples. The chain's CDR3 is CSASVYRDPGEAFF. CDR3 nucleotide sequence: TGCAGTGCTAGTGTCTACCGGGACCCAGGGGAAGCTTTCTTT.